The clone carrying this T cell receptor beta chain appeared a few times. Antigen specificity is unknown. From the reads, TCRdb called clonotypes with MiXCR, one entry per CDR3 protein. The table shows roughly 990,000 distinct CDR3 sequences, with about a third occurring only once. This sample is drawn from a study of T cell repertoires in cytomegalovirus infection. Background on the study: CMV epitopes, recently identified HLA-C-restricted and well-studied HLA-B-restricted, were used.

V lost 5 bases, J lost 5 bases, and 6 bases stayed unmatched. This CDR3 is 14 amino acids long. The sample in question was cultured CD8+ T cells from PBMCs, obtained from culture after CMV antigen stimulation. The receptor's source is a human donor in good health (CMV status not recorded). Some clones in this sample may be carry-over from other donors' samples. V is TRBV12-3 or TRBV12-4 and J is TRBJ2-1; the match to TRBD2 covers 7 bases. The CDR3 is CASSPPRGDNEQFF. In DNA form, the CDR3 reads TGTGCCAGCAGTCCCCCCCGGGGGGACAATGAGCAGTTCTTC.